The 15 T cell receptor beta chains below come from one sample, sequenced in a study of cytomegalovirus exposure and HLA in healthy donors. This table comes from immunoSEQ multiplex PCR, and its TCRdb copy is limited to in-frame clones, with some not included. The table includes about 240,000 clones, 86% detected once. The source material was PBMCs. All receptors come from a woman in her twenties or thirties in good health and CMV-seropositive.

This sequence joins TRBV7-8 and TRBJ2-7, with D maybe TRBD2 (6 bases). Trimming pared 1 base from V and 2 bases from J, leaving 9 bases between. Germline loops: CDR1 SGHVS, CDR2 FQNEAQ. The CDR3 runs to 14 residues. The CDR3 sequence: CASSLDGRAYEQYF. CDR3 coding DNA: TGTGCCAGCAGCTTAGACGGGAGAGCCTACGAGCAGTACTTC.

The CDR3 DNA is TGTGCCAGCAGCTTGAGAGACTACCTCGGCGAGCAGTACTTC. Amino acid sequence: CASSLRDYLGEQYF. The chain uses TRBV5-4 and TRBJ2-7; perhaps TRBD2 as D (5 bases). The germline CDR1 and CDR2 sequences are SGHNT and YYREEE (reference sequence). V lost 1 base, J lost 6 bases, and 14 bases lay in between. The CDR3 runs to 14 residues.

The chain combines TRBV10-2 with TRBJ1-1; D is possibly TRBD1 (5 bases). V was shortened by 0 bases and J by 2 bases, with 13 bases between the two germline ends. CDR3 size: 16 residues. Germline V lookup: CDR1 WSHSY, CDR2 SAAADI. CDR3 sequence reads: CASSESTRVINTEAFF. As DNA, the CDR3 is TGCGCCAGCAGTGAGTCGACCAGGGTTATAAACACTGAAGCTTTCTTT.

V usage is TRBV7-6 and J usage is TRBJ2-7; 9 nucleotides match TRBD2. Germline V gives CDR1 SGHVS, CDR2 FNYEAQ. The CDR3 is 14 residues long. Germline trimming cut 5 bases from V and 2 bases from J; bases unmatched to any gene: 4. CDR3 region: CASSDSGSPYEQYF. The CDR3 coding sequence is TGTGCCAGCAGCGATAGCGGGAGCCCCTACGAGCAGTACTTC.

This chain connects TRBV6-6 to TRBJ1-1; 7 bases are shared with TRBD1. The CDR3 totals 14 residues. J was trimmed by 0 bases and V by 6 bases; bases with no gene match: 4. The germline gives CDR1 MNHNY, CDR2 SVGAGI (reference sequence). As DNA, the CDR3 is TGTGCCAGCAGGCGACAGGGTTTGAACACTGAAGCTTTCTTT. It encodes CASRRQGLNTEAFF.

In its sample, this clone was seen a few times. The genes are TRBV10-2 and TRBJ2-5, with 13 bases fitting TRBD2. V was clipped by 6 bases and J by 2 bases; unmatched bases: 12. This CDR3 contains 18 residues. Germline loops: CDR1 WSHSY, CDR2 SAAADI. The CDR3 DNA follows: TGCGCCAGCAGGGACCGTCGGACTAGCGGGGGTAGTCAAGAGACCCAGTACTTC. Residues: CASRDRRTSGGSQETQYF.

V and J are TRBV11-3 and TRBJ2-2; the match to TRBD1 covers 10 bases. The CDR3 is 15 amino acids. CDR1 and CDR2 from the germline V gene are SGHNT and YENEEA. V was pared by 5 bases and J by 4 bases, with 4 bases of the junction left unmatched. DNA of the CDR3: TGTGCCAGCAGCCATGGACAGGGGGGCACCGGGGAGCTGTTTTTT. Amino acids: CASSHGQGGTGELFF.

The chain is built from TRBV7-7 and TRBJ2-3; 9 bases fit TRBD1. Germline V CDR1 and CDR2: SSHAT, FNYEAQ (reference sequence). V lost 5 bases, J lost 4 bases, and 4 bases stayed unmatched. The CDR3 runs to 14 residues. CDR3 in amino acids: CASSPDRGSDTQYF. The CDR3 nucleotides are TGTGCCAGCAGCCCCGACAGGGGGTCAGATACGCAGTATTTT.

This chain links TRBV28 with TRBJ2-1; 9 nucleotides agree with TRBD2. The CDR3 runs to 16 residues. Trimming at V came to 5 bases and at J to 8 bases, leaving 13 bases not matched to a gene. From germline, CDR1 is MDHEN and CDR2 SYDVKM. CDR3 protein: CASSPLRGGVMYEQFF. The CDR3 region has the DNA TGTGCCAGCAGTCCCCTGCGGGGGGGGGTAATGTATGAGCAGTTCTTC.

The J gene is TRBJ2-7, the V gene TRBV5-1; 12 bases align to TRBD2. Germline-derived CDR1 and CDR2 are SGHRS and YFSETQ. The CDR3 loop spans 18 amino acids. Losses at the gene ends were 3 bases for V and 6 bases for J; bases not matched to a gene: 16. The CDR3 region is CASSSSLAGGTVGPEQYF. The CDR3, as DNA: TGCGCCAGCAGCTCCTCTCTAGCGGGAGGGACGGTAGGCCCCGAGCAGTACTTC. The variable domain in full, with the rest retrieved from reference TRBV5-1 and TRBJ2-7, is KAGVTQTPRYLIKTRGQQVTLSCSPISGHRSVSWYQQTPGQGLQFLFEYFSETQRNKGNFPGRFSGRQFSNSRSEMNVSTLELGDSALYLCASSSSLAGGTVGPEQYFGPGTRLTVT.

CDR3 loop: CAISESSGRPSYNEQFF. The CDR3 bases are TGTGCCATCAGTGAGTCGAGCGGGAGGCCTTCGTACAATGAGCAGTTCTTC. The chain joins TRBV10-3 to TRBJ2-1; 9 bases are shared with TRBD2. The CDR3 is 17 amino acids. Germline values: CDR1 ENHRY, CDR2 SYGVKD. V was pared by 0 bases and J by 4 bases, with 7 bases of the junction left unmatched.

This chain links TRBV18 with TRBJ2-7, with D possibly being TRBD2 (6 bases). The CDR3 is made up of 15 amino acids. Between the trimmed V and J ends, which lost 3 bases and 6 bases, there was a span of 18 bases. CDR1 and CDR2 from the germline V gene are KGHSH and LQKENI. The CDR3: CASSPNSTTRAEQYF. The CDR3 DNA is TGTGCCAGCTCACCGAACAGCACGACTAGGGCCGAGCAGTACTTC. The variable domain in full, completed from reference TRBV18 and TRBJ2-7, reads NAGVMQNPRHLVRRRGQEARLRCSPMKGHSHVYWYRQLPEEGLKFMVYLQKENIIDESGMPKERFSAEFPKEGPSILRIQQVVRGDSAAYFCASSPNSTTRAEQYFGPGTRLTVT.

This rearrangement joins TRBV5-4 to TRBJ2-3; D unclear. V was pared by 0 bases and J by 3 bases, with 5 bases between. Germline lookup yields CDR1 SGHNT and CDR2 YYREEE (reference sequence). This CDR3 region has 13 residues. Written as DNA, the CDR3 is TGTGCCAGCAGCTTGGTACAGACAGATACGCAGTATTTT. It is translated as CASSLVQTDTQYF.

The chain has TRBV6-4 and TRBJ2-1, with 8 bases fitting TRBD1. This CDR3 spans 15 amino acids. CDR1 and CDR2 (germline): MRHNA, SNTAGT. Germline trimming cut 3 bases from V and 5 bases from J; bases unmatched to any gene: 6. CDR3 in amino acids: CASSEQDRVDNEQFF. Here the CDR3 DNA reads TGTGCCAGCAGTGAACAGGACAGGGTGGACAATGAGCAGTTCTTC.

The chain employs TRBV28 and TRBJ2-2, with 9 nucleotides matching TRBD2. J was trimmed by 5 bases and V by 3 bases; bases with no gene match: 4. The CDR3 is 15 amino acids. CDR1 and CDR2 from the germline V gene are MDHEN and SYDVKM. The CDR3 sequence is CASSLTSGRTGELFF. CDR3 DNA: TGTGCCAGCAGTTTGACTAGCGGAAGAACCGGGGAGCTGTTTTTT.